The entry below gives a single T cell receptor (beta chain) sequence along with its context. These data belong to a study of T cell responses to AZD1222 COVID-19 vaccine. TCRdb keeps only in-frame clones here, not all; method: immunoSEQ multiplex PCR. Of roughly 130,000 clones in the sample, 87% were seen once. This CDR3 is built from 16 residues. Per germline, CDR1 LNHDA and CDR2 SQIVND (reference sequence). The trim removed 10 bases at V and 6 bases at J, leaving 15 bases unmatched. Source: peripheral blood, taken on day 0 of AZD1222 vaccination. The V and J genes are TRBV19 and TRBJ2-2; 9 positions agree with TRBD1. The receptor's source is an adult in good health. This chain's CDR3 is CATTSGQGVLAGELFF. The DNA of the CDR3 is TGTGCCACCACCTCGGGACAGGGCGTTTTGGCCGGGGAGCTGTTTTTT.